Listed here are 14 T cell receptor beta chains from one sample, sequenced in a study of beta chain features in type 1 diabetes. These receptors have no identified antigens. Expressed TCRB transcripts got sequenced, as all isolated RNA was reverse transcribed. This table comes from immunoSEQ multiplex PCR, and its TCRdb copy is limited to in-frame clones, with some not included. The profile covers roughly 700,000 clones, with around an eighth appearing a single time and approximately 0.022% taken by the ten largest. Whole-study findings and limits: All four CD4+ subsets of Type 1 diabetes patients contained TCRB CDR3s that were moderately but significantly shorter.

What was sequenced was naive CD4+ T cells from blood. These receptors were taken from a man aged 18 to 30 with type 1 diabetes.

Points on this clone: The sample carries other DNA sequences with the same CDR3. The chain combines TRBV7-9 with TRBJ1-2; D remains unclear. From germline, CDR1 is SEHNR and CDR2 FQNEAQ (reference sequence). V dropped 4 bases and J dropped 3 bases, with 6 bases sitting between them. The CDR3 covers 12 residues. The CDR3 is CASSSGDYGYTF. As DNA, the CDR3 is TGTGCCAGCAGCTCGGGAGACTATGGCTACACCTTC.

In nucleotides, the CDR3 is TGTGCCAGCAGTTCCGGACAGACCTATGGCTACACCTTC. This sequence encodes CASSSGQTYGYTF. The chain has TRBV28 and TRBJ1-2; possibly TRBD1 for D (6 bases). V lost 4 bases and J lost 4, with 10 bases in between. The V gene's germline CDR1 is MDHEN and CDR2 SYDVKM. The CDR3 totals 13 residues.

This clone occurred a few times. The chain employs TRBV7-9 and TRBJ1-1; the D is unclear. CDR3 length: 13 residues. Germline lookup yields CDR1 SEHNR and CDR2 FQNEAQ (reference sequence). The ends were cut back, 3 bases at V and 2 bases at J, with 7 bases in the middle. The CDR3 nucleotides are TGTGCCAGCAGCTTTGACGGAAACACTGAAGCTTTCTTT. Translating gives CASSFDGNTEAFF.

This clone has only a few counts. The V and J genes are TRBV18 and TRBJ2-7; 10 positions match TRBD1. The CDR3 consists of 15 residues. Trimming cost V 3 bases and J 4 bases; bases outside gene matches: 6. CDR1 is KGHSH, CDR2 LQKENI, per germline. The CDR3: CASSPRTGGSYEQYF. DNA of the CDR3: TGTGCCAGCTCACCCCGGACAGGGGGTTCATACGAGCAGTACTTC.

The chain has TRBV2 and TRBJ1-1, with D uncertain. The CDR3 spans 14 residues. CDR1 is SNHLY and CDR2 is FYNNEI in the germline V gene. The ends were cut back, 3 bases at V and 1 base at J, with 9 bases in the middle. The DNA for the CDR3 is TGTGCCAGCAGTGATAGGGTCGGGAACACTGAAGCTTTCTTT. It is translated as CASSDRVGNTEAFF.

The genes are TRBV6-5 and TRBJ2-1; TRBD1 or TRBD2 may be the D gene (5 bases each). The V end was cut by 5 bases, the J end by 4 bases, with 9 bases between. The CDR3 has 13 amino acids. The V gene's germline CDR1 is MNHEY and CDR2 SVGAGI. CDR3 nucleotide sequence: TGTGCCAGCAGTGAGAGGGGTTACAATGAGCAGTTCTTC. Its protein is CASSERGYNEQFF.

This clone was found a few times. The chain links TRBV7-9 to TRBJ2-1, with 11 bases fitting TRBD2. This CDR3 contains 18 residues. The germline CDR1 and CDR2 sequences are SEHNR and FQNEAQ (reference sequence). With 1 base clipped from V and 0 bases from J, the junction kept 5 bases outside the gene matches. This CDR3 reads CASSLGTTSGGSYNEQFF. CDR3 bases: TGTGCCAGCAGCTTAGGCACAACTAGCGGGGGCTCCTACAATGAGCAGTTCTTC.

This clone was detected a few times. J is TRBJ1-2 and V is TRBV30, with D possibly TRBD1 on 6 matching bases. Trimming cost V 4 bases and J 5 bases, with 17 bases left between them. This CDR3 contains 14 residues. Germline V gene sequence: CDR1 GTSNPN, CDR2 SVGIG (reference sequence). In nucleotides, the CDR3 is TGTGCCTGGAATATCGGTCAGGGGAGGTATGGCTACACCTTC. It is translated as CAWNIGQGRYGYTF.

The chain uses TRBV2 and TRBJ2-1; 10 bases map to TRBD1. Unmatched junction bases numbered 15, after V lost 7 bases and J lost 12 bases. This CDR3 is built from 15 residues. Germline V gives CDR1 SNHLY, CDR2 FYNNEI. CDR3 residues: CASTEGTGAIGGQFF. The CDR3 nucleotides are TGTGCCAGCACCGAAGGGACAGGGGCGATCGGAGGGCAGTTCTTC.

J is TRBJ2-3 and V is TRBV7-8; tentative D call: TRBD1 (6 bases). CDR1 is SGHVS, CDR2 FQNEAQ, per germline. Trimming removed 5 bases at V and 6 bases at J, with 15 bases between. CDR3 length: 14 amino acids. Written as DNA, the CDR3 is TGTGCCAGCAGCCCCGACAGGAGCCGGGATACGCAGTATTTT. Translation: CASSPDRSRDTQYF.

CDR3 DNA sequence: TGCGCCAGCAGCCCGGACGTACTGGACTATGGCTACACCTTC. It translates to CASSPDVLDYGYTF. The rearrangement uses TRBV5-1 and TRBJ1-2; no firm D call. Germline V gene sequence: CDR1 SGHRS, CDR2 YFSETQ. Trimming shortened V by 4 bases and J by 3 bases, and 13 bases separated the two germline ends. This CDR3 has 14 residues. Combining the CDR3 with reference TRBV5-1 and TRBJ1-2 gives the whole variable domain KAGVTQTPRYLIKTRGQQVTLSCSPISGHRSVSWYQQTPGQGLQFLFEYFSETQRNKGNFPGRFSGRQFSNSRSEMNVSTLELGDSALYLCASSPDVLDYGYTFGSGTRLTVV.

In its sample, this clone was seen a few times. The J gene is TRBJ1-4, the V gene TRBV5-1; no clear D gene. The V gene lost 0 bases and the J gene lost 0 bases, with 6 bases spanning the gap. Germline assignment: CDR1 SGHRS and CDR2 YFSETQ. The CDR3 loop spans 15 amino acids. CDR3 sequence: CASSLETATNEKLFF. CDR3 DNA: TGCGCCAGCAGCTTGGAAACAGCAACTAATGAAAAACTGTTTTTT.

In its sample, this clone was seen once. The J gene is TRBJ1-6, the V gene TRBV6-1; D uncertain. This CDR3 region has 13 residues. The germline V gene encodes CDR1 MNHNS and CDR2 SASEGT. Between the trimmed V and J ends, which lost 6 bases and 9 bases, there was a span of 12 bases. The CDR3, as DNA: TGTGCCAGCAGATTCGGAGTGGCTTCACCCCTCCACTTT. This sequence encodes CASRFGVASPLHF.

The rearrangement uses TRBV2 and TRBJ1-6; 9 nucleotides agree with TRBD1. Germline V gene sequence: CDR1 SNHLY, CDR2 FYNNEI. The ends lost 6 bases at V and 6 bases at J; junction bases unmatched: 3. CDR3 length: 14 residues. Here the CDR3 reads CASSGQGINSPLHF. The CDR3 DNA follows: TGTGCCAGCAGCGGACAGGGGATTAATTCACCCCTCCACTTT.